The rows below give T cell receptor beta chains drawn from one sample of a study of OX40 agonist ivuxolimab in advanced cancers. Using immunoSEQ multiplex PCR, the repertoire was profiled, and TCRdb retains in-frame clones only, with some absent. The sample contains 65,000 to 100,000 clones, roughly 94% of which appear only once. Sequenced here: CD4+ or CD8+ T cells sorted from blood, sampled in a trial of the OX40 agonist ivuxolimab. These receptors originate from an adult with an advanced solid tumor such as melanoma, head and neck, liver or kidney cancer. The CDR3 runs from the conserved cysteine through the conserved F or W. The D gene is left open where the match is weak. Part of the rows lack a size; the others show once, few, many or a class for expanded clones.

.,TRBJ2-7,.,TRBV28,TGTGCCAGCAGTCCCTCACTCTACGAGCAGTACTTC,CASSPSLYEQYF
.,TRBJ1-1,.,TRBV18,TGTGCCAGCTCACCACCGCTGGGCATTCATTCCCTGAACACTGAAGCTTTCTTT,CASSPPLGIHSLNTEAFF
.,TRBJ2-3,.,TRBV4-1,TGCGCCAGCAGCCATGGGGACAGCACAGATACGCAGTATTTT,CASSHGDSTDTQYF
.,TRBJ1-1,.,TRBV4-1,TGCGCCAGCAGCCAAGGAGGAGGGGGGCAAAACACTGAAGCTTTCTTT,CASSQGGGGQNTEAFF
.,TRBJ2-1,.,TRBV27,TGTGCCAGCAGTACCCGGGAGATCGTCTCCTACAATGAGCAGTTCTTC,CASSTREIVSYNEQFF
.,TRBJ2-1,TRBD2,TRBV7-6,TGTGCCAGCAGTTTTACTAGCGGGGAATACAATGAGCAGTTCTTC,CASSFTSGEYNEQFF
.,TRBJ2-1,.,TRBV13,TGTGCCAGCACCCTAAGGCGGATAAGCTCCTACAATGAGCAGTTCTTC,CASTLRRISSYNEQFF
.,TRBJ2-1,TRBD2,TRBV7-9,TGTGCCAGCAGCTTACCGAGGGGAGGGTACAATGAGCAGTTCTTC,CASSLPRGGYNEQFF
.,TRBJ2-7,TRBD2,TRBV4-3,TGCGCCAGCAGCCAAACTAGCGGGAGCTCCTACGAGCAGTACTTC,CASSQTSGSSYEQYF
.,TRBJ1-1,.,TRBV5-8,TGTGCCAGCAGCTTGAGTCGGACTGAAGCTTTCTTT,CASSLSRTEAFF
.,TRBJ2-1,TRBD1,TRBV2,TGTGCCGCGAGGGCAGGGGGCTACAATGAGCAGTTCTTC,CAARAGGYNEQFF
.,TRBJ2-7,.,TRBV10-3,TGTGCCATCAGCCAAACCTACGAGCAGTACTTC,CAISQTYEQYF
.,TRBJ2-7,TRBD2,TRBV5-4,TGTGCCAGCAGCCCGATAGCGGGATTCAGCTACGAGCAGTACTTC,CASSPIAGFSYEQYF
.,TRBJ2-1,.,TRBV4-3,TGCGCCAGCAGCCAAGGATATGCTAATGAGCAGTTCTTC,CASSQGYANEQFF
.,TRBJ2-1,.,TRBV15,TGTGCCACCAGCAGGCTTAAAGGGTACGGGGCTTCCTACAATGAGCAGTTCTTC,CATSRLKGYGASYNEQFF
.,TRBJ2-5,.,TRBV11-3,TGTGCCAGTCCGTCTCCGTACCAAGAGACCCAGTACTTC,CASPSPYQETQYF
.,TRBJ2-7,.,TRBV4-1,TGCGCCAGCAGCCTAGGCTCGGAGGTGTACTTC,CASSLGSEVYF
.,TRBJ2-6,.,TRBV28,TGTGCCAGCAGCCTCAGGGGTAATGGGGCCAACGTCCTGACTTTC,CASSLRGNGANVLTF
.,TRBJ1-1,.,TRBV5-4,TGTGCCAGCAGCTTCTTCGGGAGCACTGAAGCTTTCTTT,CASSFFGSTEAFF
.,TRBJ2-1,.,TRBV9,TGTGCCAGCAGCGCCCGTTTATGGCGTAATGAGCAGTTCTTC,CASSARLWRNEQFF
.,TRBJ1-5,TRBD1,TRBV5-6,TGTGCCAGCAGCTTGGGGCAGGGGGGATCCAATCAGCCCCAGCATTTT,CASSLGQGGSNQPQHF
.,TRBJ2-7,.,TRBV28,TGTGCCAGCAGCCCCCACTTTGCCCCCTCCTACGAGCAGTACTTC,CASSPHFAPSYEQYF
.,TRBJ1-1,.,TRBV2,TGTGCCAGCGGATTGGGAGGGGAGACTGAAGCTTTCTTT,CASGLGGETEAFF
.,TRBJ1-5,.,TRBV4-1,TGCGCCAGCAGCCAGACGAAGGGGAGCAATCAGCCCCAGCATTTT,CASSQTKGSNQPQHF
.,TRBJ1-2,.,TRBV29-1,TGCAGCATGCTACAGGGAAACTATGGCTACACCTTC,CSMLQGNYGYTF
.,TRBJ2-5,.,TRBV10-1,TGCGCCAGCAGTGGGGACTACCAAGAGACCCAGTACTTC,CASSGDYQETQYF
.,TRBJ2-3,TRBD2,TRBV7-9,TGTGCCAGCAGCTTAAGGGCGGGGGGGTTCACAGATACGCAGTATTTT,CASSLRAGGFTDTQYF
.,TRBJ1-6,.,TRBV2,TGTGCCAGCAGCGCAGGGTACGCATCACCCCTCCACTTT,CASSAGYASPLHF
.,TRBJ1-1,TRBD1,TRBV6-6,TGTGCCAGCAGCGTAGAGGACAGGTTGAACACTGAAGCTTTCTTT,CASSVEDRLNTEAFF
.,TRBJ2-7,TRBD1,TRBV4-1,TGCGCCAGCAGCCAAGATGGGACAGAATACTACGAGCAGTACTTC,CASSQDGTEYYEQYF
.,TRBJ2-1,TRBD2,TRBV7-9,TGTGCCAGCAGCTCCCTTCGGCTAGCGGGACTCTCCTACAATGAGCAGTTCTTC,CASSSLRLAGLSYNEQFF
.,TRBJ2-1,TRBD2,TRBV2,TGTGCCAGTAGACTAGCGGGAGGTTTCTACAATGAGCAGTTCTTC,CASRLAGGFYNEQFF
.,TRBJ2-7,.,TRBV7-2,TGTGCCAGCAGCCCAACGGGCCACGAGCAGTACTTC,CASSPTGHEQYF
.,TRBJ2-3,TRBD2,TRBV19,TGTGCCAGTAGTTTGACTAGCGGGGGGGCCGCGTTCGCAGATACGCAGTATTTT,CASSLTSGGAAFADTQYF
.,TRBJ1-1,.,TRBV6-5,TGTGCCAACACTCTTGGGGGCAACACTGAAGCTTTCTTT,CANTLGGNTEAFF
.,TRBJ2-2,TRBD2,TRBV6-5,TGTGCCAGCAGTTACAGTCTAGCGGGGGTCACCGGGGAGCTGTTTTTT,CASSYSLAGVTGELFF
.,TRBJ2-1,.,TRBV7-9,TGTGCCAGCAGCTTTGGGATCCAAAATGAGCAGTTCTTC,CASSFGIQNEQFF
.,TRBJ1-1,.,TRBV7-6,TGTGCCAGCAGATCCCTAAGTTCGAACACTGAAGCTTTCTTT,CASRSLSSNTEAFF
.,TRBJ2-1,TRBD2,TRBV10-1,TGCGCCAGCACTGCGGGACTAGAAAGCTACAATGAGCAGTTCTTC,CASTAGLESYNEQFF
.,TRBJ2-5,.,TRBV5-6,TGTGCCAGCAGCCCCGTTGAGGCTTCGTGGGAGACCCAGTACTTC,CASSPVEASWETQYF
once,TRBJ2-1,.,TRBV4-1,TGCGCCAGCAGTGTGTCGGGCGATTCAAGCAATGAGCAGTTCTTC,CASSVSGDSSNEQFF
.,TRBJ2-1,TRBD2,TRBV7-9,TGTGCCAGCACCCCAAATCCGCTAGCGGGGGGGCCTAGATCAGTTGAGCAGTTCTTC,CASTPNPLAGGPRSVEQFF
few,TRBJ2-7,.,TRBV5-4,TGTGCCAGCAGCTTGGTCGGGGGCTCCTACGAGCAGTACTTC,CASSLVGGSYEQYF
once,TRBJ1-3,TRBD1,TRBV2,TGTGCCACTCCGACAGGGGCTGGAAACACCATATATTTT,CATPTGAGNTIYF
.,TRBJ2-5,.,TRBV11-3,TGTGCCAGCAGCTTAGATAGGGATGAGACCCAGTACTTC,CASSLDRDETQYF
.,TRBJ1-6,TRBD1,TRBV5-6,TGTGCCAGCAGCCCAGGGGGTGGGAATTCACCCCTCCACTTT,CASSPGGGNSPLHF
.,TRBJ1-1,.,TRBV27,TGTGCCAGCAGGACGGGACATATCAACACTGAAGCTTTCTTT,CASRTGHINTEAFF